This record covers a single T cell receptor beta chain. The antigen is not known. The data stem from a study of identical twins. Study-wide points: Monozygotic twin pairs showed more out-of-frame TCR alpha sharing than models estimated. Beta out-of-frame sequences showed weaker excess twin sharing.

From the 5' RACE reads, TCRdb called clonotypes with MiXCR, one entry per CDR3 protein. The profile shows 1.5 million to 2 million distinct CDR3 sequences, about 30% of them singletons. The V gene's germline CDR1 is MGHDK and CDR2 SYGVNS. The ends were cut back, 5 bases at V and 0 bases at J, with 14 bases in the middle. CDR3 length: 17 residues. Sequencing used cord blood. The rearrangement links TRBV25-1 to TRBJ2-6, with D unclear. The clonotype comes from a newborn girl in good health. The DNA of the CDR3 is TGTGCCAGCAGTCAAAAACCTTGGGGCTCTGGGGCCAACGTCCTGACTTTC. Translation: CASSQKPWGSGANVLTF.